This TCR beta chain was found in a study of shared clonotypes between healthy human individuals. Study results and caveats: Generation probabilities were higher for clonotypes shared across all four sorted-subset donors than for unshared ones.

Execution of the assay was at deep level. Method: immunoSEQ multiplex PCR; TCRdb's copy keeps in-frame clones and lacks some. Seen here are hundreds of thousands of clones, approximately 96% observed once, and the top ten hold more than 0.085%. CD8 cells regarded as naive lacked CD45RO, were positively chosen for CCR7, and omitted terminally differentiated effector memory CD45RA+ cells. Everyone who donated was a Caucasian adult who lived in Nashville, Tennessee. Germline values: CDR1 MNHNS, CDR2 SASEGT. The CDR3 sequence is 12 residues long. V trimming: 6 bases; J trimming: 2 bases; junction bases outside the gene matches: 1. Remarks on this clone: Its cognate antigen is unknown.

The sequence derives from a woman aged 25 to 39 in good health. The specimen sequenced was naive CD8+ T cells sorted from blood. V and J are TRBV6-1 and TRBJ2-7, with 7 bases that match TRBD1. For the CDR3, the DNA is TGTGCCAGCAGGGGACAGACCTACGAGCAGTACTTC. Residues: CASRGQTYEQYF.